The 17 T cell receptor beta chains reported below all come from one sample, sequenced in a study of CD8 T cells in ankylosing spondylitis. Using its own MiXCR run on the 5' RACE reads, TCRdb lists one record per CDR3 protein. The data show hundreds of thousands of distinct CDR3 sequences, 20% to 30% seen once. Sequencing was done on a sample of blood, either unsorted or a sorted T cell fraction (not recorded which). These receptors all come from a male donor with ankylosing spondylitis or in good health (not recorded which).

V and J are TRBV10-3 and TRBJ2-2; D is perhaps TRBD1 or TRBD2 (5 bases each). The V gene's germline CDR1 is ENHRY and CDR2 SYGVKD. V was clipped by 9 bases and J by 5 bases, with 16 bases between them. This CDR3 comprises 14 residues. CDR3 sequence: CAIKSGPRTGELFF. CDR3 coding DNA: TGTGCCATAAAGTCGGGACCCCGAACCGGGGAGCTGTTTTTT.

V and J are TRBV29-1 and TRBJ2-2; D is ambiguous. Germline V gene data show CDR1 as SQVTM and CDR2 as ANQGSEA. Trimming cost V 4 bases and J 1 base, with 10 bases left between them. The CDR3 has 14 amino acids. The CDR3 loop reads CSVGLNLNTGELFF. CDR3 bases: TGCAGCGTTGGTCTCAATCTGAACACCGGGGAGCTGTTTTTT.

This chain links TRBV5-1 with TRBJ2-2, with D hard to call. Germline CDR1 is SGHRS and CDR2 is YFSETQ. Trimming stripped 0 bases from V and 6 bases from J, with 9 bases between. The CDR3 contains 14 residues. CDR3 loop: CASSLATTPGELFF. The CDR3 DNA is TGCGCCAGCAGCTTGGCTACTACCCCCGGGGAGCTGTTTTTT. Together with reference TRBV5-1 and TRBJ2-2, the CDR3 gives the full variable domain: KAGVTQTPRYLIKTRGQQVTLSCSPISGHRSVSWYQQTPGQGLQFLFEYFSETQRNKGNFPGRFSGRQFSNSRSEMNVSTLELGDSALYLCASSLATTPGELFFGEGSRLTVL.

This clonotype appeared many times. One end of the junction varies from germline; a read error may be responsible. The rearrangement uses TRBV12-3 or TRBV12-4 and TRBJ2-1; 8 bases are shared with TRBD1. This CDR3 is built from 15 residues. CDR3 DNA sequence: TGTGCCAGCAGCTTAGGACAGGGAGGCTACAATGAGCAGTTCTTC. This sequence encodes CASSLGQGGYNEQFF.

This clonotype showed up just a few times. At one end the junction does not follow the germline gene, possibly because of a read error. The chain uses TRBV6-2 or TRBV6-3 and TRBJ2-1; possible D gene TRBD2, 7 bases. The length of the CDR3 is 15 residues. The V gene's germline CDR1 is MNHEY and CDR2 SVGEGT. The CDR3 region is CASSQAGTFYYEQFF. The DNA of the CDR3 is TGTGCCAGCAGTCAAGCGGGGACATTCTACTATGAGCAGTTCTTC.

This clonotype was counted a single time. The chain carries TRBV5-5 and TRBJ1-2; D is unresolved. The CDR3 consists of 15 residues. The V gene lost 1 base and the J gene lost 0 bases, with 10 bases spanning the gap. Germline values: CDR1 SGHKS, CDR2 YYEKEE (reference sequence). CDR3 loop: CASSLYGTTNYGYTF. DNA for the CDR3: TGTGCCAGCAGCTTGTATGGAACCACTAACTATGGCTACACCTTC. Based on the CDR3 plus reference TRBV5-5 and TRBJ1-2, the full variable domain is DAGVTQSPTHLIKTRGQQVTLRCSPISGHKSVSWYQQVLGQGPQFIFQYYEKEERGRGNFPDRFSARQFPNYSSELNVNALLLGDSALYLCASSLYGTTNYGYTFGSGTRLTVV.

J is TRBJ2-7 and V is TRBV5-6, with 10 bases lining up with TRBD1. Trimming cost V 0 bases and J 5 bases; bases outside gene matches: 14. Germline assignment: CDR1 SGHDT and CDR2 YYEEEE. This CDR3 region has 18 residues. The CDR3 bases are TGTGCCAGCAGCTTGGGTGGCCTACTTCCCGGGACAGGGGACGAGCAGTACTTC. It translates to CASSLGGLLPGTGDEQYF.

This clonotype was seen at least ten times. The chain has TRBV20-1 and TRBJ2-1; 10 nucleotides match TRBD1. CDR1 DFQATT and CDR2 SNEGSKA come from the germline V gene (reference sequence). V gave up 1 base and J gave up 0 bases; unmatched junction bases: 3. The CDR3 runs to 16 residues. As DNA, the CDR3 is TGCAGTGCTAGAGTCGGGACAGGGGACTCCTACAATGAGCAGTTCTTC. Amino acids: CSARVGTGDSYNEQFF.

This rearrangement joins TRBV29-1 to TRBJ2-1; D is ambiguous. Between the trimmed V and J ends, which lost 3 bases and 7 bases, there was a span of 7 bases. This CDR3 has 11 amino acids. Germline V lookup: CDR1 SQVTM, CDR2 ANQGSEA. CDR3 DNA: TGCAGCGTTGAGGGGAAGAATGAGCAGTTCTTC. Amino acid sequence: CSVEGKNEQFF.

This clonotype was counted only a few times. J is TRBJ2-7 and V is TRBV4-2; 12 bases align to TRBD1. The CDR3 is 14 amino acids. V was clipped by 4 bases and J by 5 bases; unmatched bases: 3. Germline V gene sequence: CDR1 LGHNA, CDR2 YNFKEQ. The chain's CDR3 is CASSRDRGRDEQYF. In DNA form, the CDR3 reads TGTGCCAGCAGCCGGGACAGGGGGCGTGACGAGCAGTACTTC.

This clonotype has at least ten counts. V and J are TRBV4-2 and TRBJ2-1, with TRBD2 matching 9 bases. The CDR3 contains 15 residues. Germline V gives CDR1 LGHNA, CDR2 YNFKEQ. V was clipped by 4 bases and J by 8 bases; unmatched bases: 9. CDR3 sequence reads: CASSLTPGLAYEQFF. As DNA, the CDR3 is TGTGCCAGCAGCCTAACCCCGGGACTAGCTTATGAGCAGTTCTTC.

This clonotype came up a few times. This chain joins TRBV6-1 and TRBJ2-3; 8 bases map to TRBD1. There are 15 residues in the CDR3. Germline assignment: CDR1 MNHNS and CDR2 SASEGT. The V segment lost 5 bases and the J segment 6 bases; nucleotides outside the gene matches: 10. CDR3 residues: CASSPMDRAGDTQYF. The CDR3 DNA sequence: TGTGCCAGCAGTCCCATGGACAGGGCCGGGGATACGCAGTATTTT.

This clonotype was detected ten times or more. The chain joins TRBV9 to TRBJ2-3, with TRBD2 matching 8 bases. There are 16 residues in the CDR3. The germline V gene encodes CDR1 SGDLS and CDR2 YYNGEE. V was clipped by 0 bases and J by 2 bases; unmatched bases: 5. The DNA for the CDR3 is TGTGCCAGCAGCGTAGCCCAAGCGGGGGCCACAGATACGCAGTATTTT. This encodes CASSVAQAGATDTQYF. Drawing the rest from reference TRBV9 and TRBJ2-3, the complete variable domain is DSGVTQTPKHLITATGQRVTLRCSPRSGDLSVYWYQQSLDQGLQFLIQYYNGEERAKGNILERFSAQQFPDLHSELNLSSLELGDSALYFCASSVAQAGATDTQYFGPGTRLTVL.

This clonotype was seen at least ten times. The CDR3 reads CASTRWASGSEGEQFF. The CDR3 region has the DNA TGCGCCAGCACCAGGTGGGCTAGCGGGAGTGAAGGTGAGCAGTTCTTC. The V and J genes are TRBV5-1 and TRBJ2-1; 10 bases align to TRBD2. This CDR3 contains 16 residues. With V trimmed by 6 bases and J by 9 bases, 15 bases remained unmatched. From germline, CDR1 is SGHRS and CDR2 YFSETQ.

The CDR3 bases are TGTGCCAGCAGCCCCGCGGGGTCTACTCAGCCCCAGCATTTT. Amino acids: CASSPAGSTQPQHF. This chain joins TRBV25-1 and TRBJ1-5; D is unresolved. V dropped 6 bases and J dropped 6 bases, with 15 bases sitting between them. This CDR3 region has 14 residues. Germline V gives CDR1 MGHDK, CDR2 SYGVNS.

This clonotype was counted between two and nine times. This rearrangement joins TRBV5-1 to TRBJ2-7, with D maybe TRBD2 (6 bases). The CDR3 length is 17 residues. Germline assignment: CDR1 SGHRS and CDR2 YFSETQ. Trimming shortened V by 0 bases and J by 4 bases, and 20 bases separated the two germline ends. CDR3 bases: TGCGCCAGCAGCTTGGGGGGCCTCGTTCGGGAGCCTTACGAGCAGTACTTC. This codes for CASSLGGLVREPYEQYF.

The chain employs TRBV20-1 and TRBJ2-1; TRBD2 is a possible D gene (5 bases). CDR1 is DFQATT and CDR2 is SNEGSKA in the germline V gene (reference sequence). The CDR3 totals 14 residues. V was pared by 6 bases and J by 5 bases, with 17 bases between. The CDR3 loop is CSAITRRVNNEQFF. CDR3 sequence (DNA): TGCAGTGCCATAACTAGGCGGGTTAACAATGAGCAGTTCTTC.